What follows are 11 T cell receptor beta chains derived from one specimen sequenced in a study of STAT3 mutations in large granular lymphocyte leukemia. Study findings and constraints: Every T-LGLL patient had at least one immunodominant TCRbeta clonotype.

These receptors have no identified antigens. The protocol was immunoSEQ multiplex PCR, while the TCRdb copy is restricted to in-frame clones and leaves out a portion. The sample has over 30,000 clones; about 88% are singletons. The material sequenced was PBMCs. The receptor source for this set is a human donor with T large granular lymphocyte leukemia. Some clones in this sample may be carry-over from other donors' samples.

The V and J genes are TRBV5-1 and TRBJ2-5, with 9 bases identical to TRBD1. This CDR3 region has 18 residues. Trimming cost V 4 bases and J 3 bases; bases outside gene matches: 16. Germline CDR1 and CDR2: SGHRS and YFSETQ. As DNA, the CDR3 is TGCGCCAGCAGCAGAACCAACCGGGACAGGGTTGTAAAAGAGACCCAGTACTTC. This encodes CASSRTNRDRVVKETQYF. Full variable domain (missing parts from reference TRBV5-1 and TRBJ2-5): KAGVTQTPRYLIKTRGQQVTLSCSPISGHRSVSWYQQTPGQGLQFLFEYFSETQRNKGNFPGRFSGRQFSNSRSEMNVSTLELGDSALYLCASSRTNRDRVVKETQYFGPGTRLLVL.

The genes are TRBV19 and TRBJ2-5, with 9 bases lining up with TRBD1. The V segment lost 6 bases and the J segment 5 bases; nucleotides outside the gene matches: 4. CDR1 LNHDA and CDR2 SQIVND come from the germline V gene (reference sequence). The CDR3 runs 13 residues. CDR3 residues: CASRGQGWETQYF. The CDR3 DNA is TGTGCCAGTAGGGGACAGGGTTGGGAGACCCAGTACTTC.

The CDR3 here is CASSGLQGVRQPQHF. CDR3 sequence (DNA): TGTGCCAGCAGCGGGCTTCAGGGAGTGAGGCAGCCCCAGCATTTT. The chain employs TRBV7-8 and TRBJ1-5, with D perhaps matching TRBD1 (5 bases). Germline loops: CDR1 SGHVS, CDR2 FQNEAQ. Trimming removed 5 bases at V and 7 bases at J, with 18 bases between. The CDR3 has 15 residues.

The chain is built from TRBV5-6 and TRBJ2-7, with a weak D call TRBD1 (6 bases). Looked up from germline, CDR1 is SGHDT and CDR2 is YYEEEE. Trimming shortened V by 2 bases and J by 6 bases, and 15 bases separated the two germline ends. This CDR3 contains 14 residues. CDR3 sequence reads: CASSFPGVVSEQYF. The CDR3, as DNA: TGTGCCAGCAGCTTTCCAGGGGTCGTCAGCGAGCAGTACTTC.

This CDR3 reads CASSPSGQGGNEQFF. The DNA for the CDR3 is TGTGCCAGCTCACCATCGGGACAGGGCGGGAATGAGCAGTTCTTC. The chain has TRBV18 and TRBJ2-1; 9 nucleotides line up with TRBD1. The CDR3 is made up of 15 amino acids. J was trimmed by 7 bases and V by 2 bases; bases with no gene match: 6. The germline CDR1 and CDR2 sequences are KGHSH and LQKENI.

The chain joins TRBV5-4 to TRBJ2-1; 9 bases align to TRBD1. The CDR3 runs to 16 residues. Trimming cost V 4 bases and J 8 bases; bases outside gene matches: 13. Germline CDR1 is SGHNT and CDR2 is YYREEE (reference sequence). The CDR3 loop is CASSKRTGVGSDEQFF. The CDR3 region has the DNA TGTGCCAGCAGCAAAAGGACAGGGGTTGGTTCTGATGAGCAGTTCTTC.

V gene TRBV6-5 combines with J gene TRBJ1-5, with TRBD1 as a possible D gene (6 bases). CDR1 is MNHEY, CDR2 SVGAGI, per germline. Deletions cut 6 bases from V and 9 bases from J, with 15 bases between. The CDR3 is 13 amino acids. CDR3: CASRWGPNGPQHF. The CDR3 DNA reads TGTGCCAGCAGATGGGGGCCGAATGGGCCCCAGCATTTT.

In this sample, this clone turned up once. The chain employs TRBV5-1 and TRBJ1-2; D is uncertain. The germline V and J ends were trimmed by 4 bases and 4 bases, with 14 bases remaining between them. The CDR3 sequence is 14 residues long. The germline CDR1 and CDR2 sequences are SGHRS and YFSETQ. CDR3 sequence: CASSVDEQIYGYTF. The CDR3 DNA reads TGCGCCAGCAGCGTAGACGAACAAATCTATGGCTACACCTTC. Filled out from reference TRBV5-1 and TRBJ1-2, the complete variable domain reads KAGVTQTPRYLIKTRGQQVTLSCSPISGHRSVSWYQQTPGQGLQFLFEYFSETQRNKGNFPGRFSGRQFSNSRSEMNVSTLELGDSALYLCASSVDEQIYGYTFGSGTRLTVV.

This clone was observed a few times. The V gene is TRBV10-3, the J gene TRBJ1-2; D not resolved. Per the germline V gene, CDR1 is ENHRY and CDR2 is SYGVKD. The CDR3 consists of 13 residues. V dropped 3 bases and J dropped 7 bases, with 12 bases sitting between them. In nucleotides, the CDR3 is TGTGCCATCAGTGACCTGCGCCTGCTTGGCTACACCTTC. Residues: CAISDLRLLGYTF.

The gene calls are TRBV30 and TRBJ1-2; 7 nucleotides agree with TRBD1. Looked up from germline, CDR1 is GTSNPN and CDR2 is SVGIG (reference sequence). The length of the CDR3 is 14 residues. The V and J ends lost 4 bases and 10 bases, in that order; junction bases with no gene match: 15. CDR3 loop: CAWKKTGQALYYTF. DNA of the CDR3: TGTGCCTGGAAAAAGACCGGACAGGCATTGTACTACACCTTC.

The genes are TRBV29-1 and TRBJ1-1; possible D gene TRBD1, 6 bases. Germline-derived CDR1 and CDR2 are SQVTM and ANQGSEA. V lost 3 bases and J 6 bases, leaving 11 bases between the germline ends. The CDR3 totals 12 residues. CDR3 in DNA: TGCAGCGTTGATGAGGGGGTTTCTGAAGCTTTCTTT. Amino acid sequence: CSVDEGVSEAFF.